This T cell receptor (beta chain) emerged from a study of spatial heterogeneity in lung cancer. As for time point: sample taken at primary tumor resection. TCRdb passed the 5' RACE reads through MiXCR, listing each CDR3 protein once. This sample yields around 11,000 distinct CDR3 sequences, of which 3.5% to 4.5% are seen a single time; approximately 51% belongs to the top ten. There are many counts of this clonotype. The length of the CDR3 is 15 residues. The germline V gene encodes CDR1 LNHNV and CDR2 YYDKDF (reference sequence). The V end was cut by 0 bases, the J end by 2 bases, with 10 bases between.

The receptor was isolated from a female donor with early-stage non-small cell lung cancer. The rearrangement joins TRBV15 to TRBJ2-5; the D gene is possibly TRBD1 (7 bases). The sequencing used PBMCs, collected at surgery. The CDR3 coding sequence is TGTGCCACCAGCAGAGATCCAGGGGGGCAAGAGACCCAGTACTTC. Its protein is CATSRDPGGQETQYF.